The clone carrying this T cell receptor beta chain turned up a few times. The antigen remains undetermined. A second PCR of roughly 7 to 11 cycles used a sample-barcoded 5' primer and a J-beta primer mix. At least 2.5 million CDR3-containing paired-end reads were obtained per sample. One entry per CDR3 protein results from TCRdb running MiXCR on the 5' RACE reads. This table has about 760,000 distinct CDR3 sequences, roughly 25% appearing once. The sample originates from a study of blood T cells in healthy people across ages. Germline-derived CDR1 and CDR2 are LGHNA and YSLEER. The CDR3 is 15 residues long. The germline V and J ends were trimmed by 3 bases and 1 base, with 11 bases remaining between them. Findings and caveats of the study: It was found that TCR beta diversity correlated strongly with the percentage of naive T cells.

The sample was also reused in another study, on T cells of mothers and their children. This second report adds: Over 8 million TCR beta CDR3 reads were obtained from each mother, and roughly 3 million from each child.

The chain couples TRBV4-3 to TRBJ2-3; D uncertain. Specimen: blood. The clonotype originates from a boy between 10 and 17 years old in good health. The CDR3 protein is CASSHNWGGTDTQYF. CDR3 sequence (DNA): TGCGCCAGCAGCCATAATTGGGGTGGCACAGATACGCAGTATTTT.